Sequencing of this T cell receptor (beta chain) was carried out in a study of early T cells in non-severe SARS-CoV-2 infection (dated by TCRdb to the early 2020s). In the study overall: Bulk RNA from unsorted whole blood was used for TCR sequencing, so alpha and beta chains could not be paired.

Set within a cohort of healthcare workers in London, UK, this nested case-control study involved weekly PCR testing of nasopharyngeal swabs along with blood sampling. Healthcare workers were recruited between 23 and 31 March 2020, during the week of the UK lockdown, and were followed weekly for up to roughly 15 weeks. V is pruned by 3 bases and J by 9 bases, leaving 6 bases of the junction without a gene match. According to the germline V gene, CDR1 reads SGHAT and CDR2 reads FQNNGV. The CDR3 numbers 14 residues from cysteine through phenylalanine. Only CDR3 DNA is held: 42 bases, read in frame from base 1. Library prep was done by 5' RACE. Sequencing instrument: NextSeq 500. Unique molecular identifiers were attached to individual cDNA molecules in the TCR library protocol so that sequencing error and PCR bias could be corrected. Sequencing covered both TCR alpha and beta chains, and within each sample the abundances of alpha and beta sequences were tightly co-correlated. Turning to the authors' computational methods: V gene, J gene and CDR3 annotation of TCR sequences was performed with Decombinator V4. Expanded TCRs were defined as changing significantly between any two time points under a Poisson model with p below 0.0001. Abundances of TCRs were expressed as counts per million after normalisation to the total number of TCRs sequenced in each sample. TRAV1-2 paired with TRAJ12, TRAJ20 or TRAJ33 defined MAIT TCRs, while TRAV10 paired with TRAJ18 defined iNKT TCRs. A search of VDJdb, accessed on 1 November 2021, was run for TCRs annotated to CMV, EBV and SARS-CoV-2, with TCRs annotated for multiple antigens excluded. TCRdb passed the public sequencing reads through fastp at Q25 and MiXCR, retaining productive beta sequences. Here each entry gathers all rows of one CDR3 protein and keeps the most common genes and DNA. The V and J calls reflect TCRdb's pipeline rather than the authors' work. This sample has more than 85,000 distinct CDR3 sequences in its table, and around 13% of those were observed once. The ten largest clonotypes hold approximately 6.4% of the sample.

This clonotype was recorded many times. The specificity of this receptor is unknown. Base quality data are lacking; no much larger clone is found one base away. The investigation overall reported the following: Matching against VDJdb was skewed toward anti-spike CD8 responses, likely underestimated virus-specific expansions, and missed private and CD4 specificities.

The sequence joins TRBV11-2 to TRBJ2-1; the central 9 bases match TRBD2. The sequencing input was whole blood. The clonotype was recovered from an adult who was a healthcare worker with PCR-confirmed SARS-CoV-2 infection or an uninfected control (not recorded which). CDR3 region: CASSLSLAGTEQFF. The nucleotide sequence is TGTGCCAGCAGCTTGTCTCTAGCGGGAACTGAGCAGTTCTTC.